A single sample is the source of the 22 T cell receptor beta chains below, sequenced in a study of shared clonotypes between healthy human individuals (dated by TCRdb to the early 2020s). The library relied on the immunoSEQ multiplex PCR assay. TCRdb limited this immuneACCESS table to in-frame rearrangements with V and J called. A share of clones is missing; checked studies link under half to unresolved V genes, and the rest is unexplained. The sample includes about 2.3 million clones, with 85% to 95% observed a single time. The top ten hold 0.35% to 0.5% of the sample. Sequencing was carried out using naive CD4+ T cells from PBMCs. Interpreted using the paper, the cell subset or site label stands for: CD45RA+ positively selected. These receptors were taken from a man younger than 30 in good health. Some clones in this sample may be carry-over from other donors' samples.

CDR3 DNA sequence: TGTGCCAGCAGTTACGACAGGGTGAACACTGAAGCTTTCTTT. Translating gives CASSYDRVNTEAFF. V usage is TRBV7-2 and J usage is TRBJ1-1; 7 bases agree with TRBD1. The CDR3 loop spans 14 amino acids. Unmatched junction bases numbered 4, after V lost 6 bases and J lost 0 bases. CDR1 and CDR2 (germline): SGHTA, FQGNSA.

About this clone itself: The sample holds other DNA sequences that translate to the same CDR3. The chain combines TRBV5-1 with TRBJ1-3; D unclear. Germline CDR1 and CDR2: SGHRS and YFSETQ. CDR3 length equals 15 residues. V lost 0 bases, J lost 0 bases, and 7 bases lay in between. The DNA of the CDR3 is TGCGCCAGCAGCTTGGCGGGGTCCTCTGGAAACACCATATATTTT. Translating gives CASSLAGSSGNTIYF.

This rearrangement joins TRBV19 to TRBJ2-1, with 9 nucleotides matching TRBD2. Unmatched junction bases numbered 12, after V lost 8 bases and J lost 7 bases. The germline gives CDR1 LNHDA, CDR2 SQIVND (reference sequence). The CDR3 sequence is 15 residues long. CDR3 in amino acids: CASSISGSRVNEQFF. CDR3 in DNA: TGTGCCAGTTCCATTAGCGGGAGTAGGGTTAATGAGCAGTTCTTC. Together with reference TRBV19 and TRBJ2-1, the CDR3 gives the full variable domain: DGGITQSPKYLFRKEGQNVTLSCEQNLNHDAMYWYRQDPGQGLRLIYYSQIVNDFQKGDIAEGYSVSREKKESFPLTVTSAQKNPTAFYLCASSISGSRVNEQFFGPGTRLTVL.

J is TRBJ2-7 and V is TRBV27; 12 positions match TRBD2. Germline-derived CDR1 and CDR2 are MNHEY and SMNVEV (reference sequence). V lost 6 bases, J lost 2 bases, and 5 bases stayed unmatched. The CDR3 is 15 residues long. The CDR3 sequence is CASRTGLAGTYEQYF. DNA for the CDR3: TGTGCCAGCAGAACGGGACTAGCGGGTACCTACGAGCAGTACTTC.

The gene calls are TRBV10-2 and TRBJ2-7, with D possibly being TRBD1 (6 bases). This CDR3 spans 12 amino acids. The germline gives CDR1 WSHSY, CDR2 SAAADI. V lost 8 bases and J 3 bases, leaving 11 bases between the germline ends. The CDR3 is CASHKGDYEQYF. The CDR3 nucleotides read TGCGCCAGCCACAAGGGGGACTACGAGCAGTACTTC.

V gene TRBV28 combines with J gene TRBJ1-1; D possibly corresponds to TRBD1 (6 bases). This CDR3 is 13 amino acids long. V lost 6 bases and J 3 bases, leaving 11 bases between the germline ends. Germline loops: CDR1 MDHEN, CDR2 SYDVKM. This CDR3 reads CASRPYRDTEAFF. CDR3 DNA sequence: TGTGCCAGCAGACCCTACAGGGACACTGAAGCTTTCTTT.

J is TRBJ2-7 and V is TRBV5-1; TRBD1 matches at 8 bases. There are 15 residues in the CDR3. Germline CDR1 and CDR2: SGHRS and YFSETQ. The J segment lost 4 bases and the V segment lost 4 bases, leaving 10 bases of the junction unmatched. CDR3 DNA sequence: TGCGCCAGCAGCCAGGACAGGGCGCTGTCGTACGAGCAGTACTTC. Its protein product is CASSQDRALSYEQYF.

The CDR3, as DNA: TGTGCCAGCAGCCGCCCTTCGTCCGAAGCTTTCTTT. Its protein product is CASSRPSSEAFF. The chain couples TRBV28 to TRBJ1-1; D ambiguous. V lost 6 bases, J lost 8 bases, and 13 bases lay in between. CDR1 MDHEN and CDR2 SYDVKM come from the germline V gene. This CDR3 comprises 12 residues. Full variable domain (missing parts from reference TRBV28 and TRBJ1-1): DVKVTQSSRYLVKRTGEKVFLECVQDMDHENMFWYRQDPGLGLRLIYFSYDVKMKEKGDIPEGYSVSREKKERFSLILESASTNQTSMYLCASSRPSSEAFFGQGTRLTVV.

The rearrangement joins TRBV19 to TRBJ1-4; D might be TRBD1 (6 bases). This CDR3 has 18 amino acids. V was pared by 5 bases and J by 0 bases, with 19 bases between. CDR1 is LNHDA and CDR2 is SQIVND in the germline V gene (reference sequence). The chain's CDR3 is CASSSSRGPVATNEKLFF. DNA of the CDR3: TGTGCCAGTAGTTCGTCCAGGGGACCCGTTGCAACTAATGAAAAACTGTTTTTT.

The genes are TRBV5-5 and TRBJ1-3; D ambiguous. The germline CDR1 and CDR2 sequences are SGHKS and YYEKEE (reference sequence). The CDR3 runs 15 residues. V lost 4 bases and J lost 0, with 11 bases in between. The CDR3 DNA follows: TGTGCCAGCAGCCGGGAGGGCTACTCTGGAAACACCATATATTTT. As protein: CASSREGYSGNTIYF.

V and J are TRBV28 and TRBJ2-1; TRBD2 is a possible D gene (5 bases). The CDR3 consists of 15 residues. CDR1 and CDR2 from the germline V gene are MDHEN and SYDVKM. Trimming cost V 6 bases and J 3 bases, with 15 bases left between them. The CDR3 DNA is TGTGCCAGCAGCGATGGCGGGCCCAACTACAATGAGCAGTTCTTC. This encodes CASSDGGPNYNEQFF.

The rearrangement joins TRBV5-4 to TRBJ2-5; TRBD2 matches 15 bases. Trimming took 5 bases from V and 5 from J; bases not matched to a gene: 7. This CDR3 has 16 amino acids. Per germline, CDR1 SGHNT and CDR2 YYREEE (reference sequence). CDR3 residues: CASRPGLAGGRETQYF. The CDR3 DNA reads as TGTGCCAGCAGACCGGGACTAGCGGGAGGTCGGGAGACCCAGTACTTC.

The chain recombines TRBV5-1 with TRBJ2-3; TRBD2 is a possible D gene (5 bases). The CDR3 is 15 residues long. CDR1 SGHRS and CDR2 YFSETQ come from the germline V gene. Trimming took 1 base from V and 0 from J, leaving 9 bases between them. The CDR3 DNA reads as TGCGCCAGCAGCTTGTTAGCGCGAAGCACAGATACGCAGTATTTT. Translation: CASSLLARSTDTQYF.

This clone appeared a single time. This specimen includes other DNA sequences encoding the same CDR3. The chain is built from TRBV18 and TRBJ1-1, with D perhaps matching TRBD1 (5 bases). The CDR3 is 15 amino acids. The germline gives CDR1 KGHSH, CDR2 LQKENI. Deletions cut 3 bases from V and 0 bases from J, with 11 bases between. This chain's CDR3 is CASSPVWGMNTEAFF. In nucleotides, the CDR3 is TGTGCCAGCTCACCTGTGTGGGGGATGAACACTGAAGCTTTCTTT. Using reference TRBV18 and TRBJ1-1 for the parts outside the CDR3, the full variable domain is NAGVMQNPRHLVRRRGQEARLRCSPMKGHSHVYWYRQLPEEGLKFMVYLQKENIIDESGMPKERFSAEFPKEGPSILRIQQVVRGDSAAYFCASSPVWGMNTEAFFGQGTRLTVV.

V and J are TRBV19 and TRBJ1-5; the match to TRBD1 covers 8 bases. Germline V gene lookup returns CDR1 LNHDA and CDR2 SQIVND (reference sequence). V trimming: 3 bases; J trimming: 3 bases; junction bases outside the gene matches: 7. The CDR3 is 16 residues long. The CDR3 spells CASSIPGTGNNQPQHF. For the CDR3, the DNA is TGTGCCAGTAGTATTCCCGGGACAGGAAACAATCAGCCCCAGCATTTT.

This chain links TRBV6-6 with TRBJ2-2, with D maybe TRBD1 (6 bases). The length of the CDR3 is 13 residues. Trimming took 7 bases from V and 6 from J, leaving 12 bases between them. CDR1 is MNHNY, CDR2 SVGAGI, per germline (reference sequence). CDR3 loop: CASKQGVSGELFF. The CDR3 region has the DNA TGTGCCAGCAAACAGGGAGTTTCCGGGGAGCTGTTTTTT.

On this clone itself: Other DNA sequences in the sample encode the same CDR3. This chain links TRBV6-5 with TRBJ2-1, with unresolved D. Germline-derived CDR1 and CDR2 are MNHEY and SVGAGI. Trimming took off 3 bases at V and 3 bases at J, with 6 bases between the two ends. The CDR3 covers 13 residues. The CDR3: CASSYGGYNEQFF. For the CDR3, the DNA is TGTGCCAGCAGTTATGGTGGCTACAATGAGCAGTTCTTC.

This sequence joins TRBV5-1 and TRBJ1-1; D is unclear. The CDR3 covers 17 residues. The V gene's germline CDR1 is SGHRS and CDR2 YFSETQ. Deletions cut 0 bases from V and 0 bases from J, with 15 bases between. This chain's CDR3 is CASSLGRLGIMNTEAFF. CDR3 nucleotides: TGCGCCAGCAGCTTGGGAAGGCTTGGCATCATGAACACTGAAGCTTTCTTT.

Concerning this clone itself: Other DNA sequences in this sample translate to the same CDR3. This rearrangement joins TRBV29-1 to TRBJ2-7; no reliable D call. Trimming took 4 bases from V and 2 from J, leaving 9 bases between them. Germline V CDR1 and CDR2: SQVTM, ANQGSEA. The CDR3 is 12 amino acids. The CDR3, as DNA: TGCAGCGTTGGAACTGACACCTACGAGCAGTACTTC. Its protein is CSVGTDTYEQYF.

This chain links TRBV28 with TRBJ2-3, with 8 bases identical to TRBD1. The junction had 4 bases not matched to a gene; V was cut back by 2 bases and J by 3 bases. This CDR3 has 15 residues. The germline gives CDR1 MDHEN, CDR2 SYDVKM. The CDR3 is CASSLHRQGTDTQYF. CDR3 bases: TGTGCCAGCAGTTTACACCGACAGGGGACAGATACGCAGTATTTT.

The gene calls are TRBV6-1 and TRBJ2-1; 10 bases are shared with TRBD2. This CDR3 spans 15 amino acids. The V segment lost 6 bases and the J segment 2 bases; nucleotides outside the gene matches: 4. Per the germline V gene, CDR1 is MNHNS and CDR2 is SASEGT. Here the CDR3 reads CASSWTSGPYNEQFF. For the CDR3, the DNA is TGTGCCAGCAGCTGGACTAGCGGCCCCTACAATGAGCAGTTCTTC.

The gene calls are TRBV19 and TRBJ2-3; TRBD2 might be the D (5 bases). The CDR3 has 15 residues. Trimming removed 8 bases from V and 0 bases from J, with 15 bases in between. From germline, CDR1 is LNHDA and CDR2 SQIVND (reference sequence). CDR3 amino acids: CASSPADSSTDTQYF. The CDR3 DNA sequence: TGTGCCAGTTCTCCCGCGGACTCTAGCACAGATACGCAGTATTTT.